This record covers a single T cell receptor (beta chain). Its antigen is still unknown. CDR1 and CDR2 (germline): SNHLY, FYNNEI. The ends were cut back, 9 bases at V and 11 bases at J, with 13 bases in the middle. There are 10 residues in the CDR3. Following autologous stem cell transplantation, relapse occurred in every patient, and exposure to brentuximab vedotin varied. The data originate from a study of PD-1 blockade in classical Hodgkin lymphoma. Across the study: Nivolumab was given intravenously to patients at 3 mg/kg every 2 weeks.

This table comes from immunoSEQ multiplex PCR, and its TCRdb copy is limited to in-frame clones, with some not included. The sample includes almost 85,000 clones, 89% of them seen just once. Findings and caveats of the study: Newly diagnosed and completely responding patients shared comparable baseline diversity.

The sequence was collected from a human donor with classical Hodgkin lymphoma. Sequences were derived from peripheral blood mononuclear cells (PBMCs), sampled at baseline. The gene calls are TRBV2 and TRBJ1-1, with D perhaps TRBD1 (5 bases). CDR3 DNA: TGTGCCAGGGAGGGGTTCGGTGCTTTCTTT. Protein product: CAREGFGAFF.